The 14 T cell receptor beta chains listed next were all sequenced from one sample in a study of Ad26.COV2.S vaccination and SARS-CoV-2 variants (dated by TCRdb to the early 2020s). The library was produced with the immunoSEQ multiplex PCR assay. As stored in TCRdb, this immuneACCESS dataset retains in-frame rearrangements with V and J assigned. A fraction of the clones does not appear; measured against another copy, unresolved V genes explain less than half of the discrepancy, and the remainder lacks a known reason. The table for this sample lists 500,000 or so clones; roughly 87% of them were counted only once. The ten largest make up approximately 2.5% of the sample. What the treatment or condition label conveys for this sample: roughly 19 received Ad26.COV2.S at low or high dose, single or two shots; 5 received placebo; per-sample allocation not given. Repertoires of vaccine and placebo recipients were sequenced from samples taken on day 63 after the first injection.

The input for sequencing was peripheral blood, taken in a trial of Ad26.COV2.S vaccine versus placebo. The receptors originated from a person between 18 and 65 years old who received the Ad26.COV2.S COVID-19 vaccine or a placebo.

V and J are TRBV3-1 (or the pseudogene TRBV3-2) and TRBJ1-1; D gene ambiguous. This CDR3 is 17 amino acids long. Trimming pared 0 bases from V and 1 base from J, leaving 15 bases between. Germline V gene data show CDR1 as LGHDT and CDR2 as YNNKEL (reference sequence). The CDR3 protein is CASSQDHSTLGNTEAFF. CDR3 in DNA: TGTGCCAGCAGCCAAGACCACAGCACCCTTGGGAACACTGAAGCTTTCTTT.

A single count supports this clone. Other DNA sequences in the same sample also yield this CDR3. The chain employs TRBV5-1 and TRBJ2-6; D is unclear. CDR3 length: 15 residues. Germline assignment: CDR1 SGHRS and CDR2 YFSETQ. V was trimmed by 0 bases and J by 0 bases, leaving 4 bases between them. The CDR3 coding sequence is TGCGCCAGCAGCTTGGTGGTCTCTGGGGCCAACGTCCTGACTTTC. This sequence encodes CASSLVVSGANVLTF.

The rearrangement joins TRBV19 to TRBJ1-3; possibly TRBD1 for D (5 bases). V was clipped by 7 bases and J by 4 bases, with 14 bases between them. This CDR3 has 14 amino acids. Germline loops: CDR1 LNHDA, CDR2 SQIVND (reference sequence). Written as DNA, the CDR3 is TGTGCCAGTACCCCGATGGGGCCGGGAAACACCATATATTTT. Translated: CASTPMGPGNTIYF.

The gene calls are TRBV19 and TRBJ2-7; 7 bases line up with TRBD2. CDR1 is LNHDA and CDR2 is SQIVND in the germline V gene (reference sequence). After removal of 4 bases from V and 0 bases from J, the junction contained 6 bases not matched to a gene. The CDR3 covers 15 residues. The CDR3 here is CASSTGLGGSYEQYV. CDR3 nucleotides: TGTGCCAGTAGTACAGGACTAGGTGGCTCCTACGAGCAGTACGTC.

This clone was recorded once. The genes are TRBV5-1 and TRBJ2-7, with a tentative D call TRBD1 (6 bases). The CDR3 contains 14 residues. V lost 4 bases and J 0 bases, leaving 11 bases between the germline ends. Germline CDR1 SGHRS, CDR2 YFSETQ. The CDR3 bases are TGCGCCAGCAGCACCACAGGGCCCTCCTACGAGCAGTACTTC. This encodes CASSTTGPSYEQYF.

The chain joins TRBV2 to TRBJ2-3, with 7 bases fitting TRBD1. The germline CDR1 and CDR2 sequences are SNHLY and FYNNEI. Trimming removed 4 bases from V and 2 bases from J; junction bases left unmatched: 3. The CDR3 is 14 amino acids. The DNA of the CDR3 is TGTGCCAGCAGTGGACAGGGTTTCACAGATACGCAGTATTTT. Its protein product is CASSGQGFTDTQYF.

CDR3 nucleotide sequence: TGTGCCAGCAGTCCCCCGGACTCCCCGCTTGCGTATTTT. Protein: CASSPPDSPLAYF. The chain recombines TRBV28 with TRBJ2-3; the D gene is possibly TRBD2 (5 bases). The CDR3 extends over 13 amino acids. V gave up 5 bases and J gave up 14 bases, with 20 bases separating them. The V gene's germline CDR1 is MDHEN and CDR2 SYDVKM.

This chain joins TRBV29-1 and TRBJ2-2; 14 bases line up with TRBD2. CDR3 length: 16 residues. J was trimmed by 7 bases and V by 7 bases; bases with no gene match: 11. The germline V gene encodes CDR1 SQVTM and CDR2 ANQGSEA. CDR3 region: CSAAGTSGSLVGELFF. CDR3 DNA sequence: TGCAGCGCAGCCGGGACTAGCGGGAGTTTAGTCGGGGAGCTGTTTTTT.

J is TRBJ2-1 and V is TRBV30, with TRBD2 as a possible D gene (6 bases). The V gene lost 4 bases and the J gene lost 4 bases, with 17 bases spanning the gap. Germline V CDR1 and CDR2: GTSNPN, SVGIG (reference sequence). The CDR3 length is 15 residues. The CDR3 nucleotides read TGTGCCTGGAAACCTCCCGGGGGATCGTACAATGAGCAGTTCTTC. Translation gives CAWKPPGGSYNEQFF.

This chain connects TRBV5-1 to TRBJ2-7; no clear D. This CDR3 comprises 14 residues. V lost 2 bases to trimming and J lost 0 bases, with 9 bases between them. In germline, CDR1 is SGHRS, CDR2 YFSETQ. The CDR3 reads CASSLDGASYEQYF. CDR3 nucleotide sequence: TGCGCCAGCAGCTTAGACGGAGCCTCCTACGAGCAGTACTTC. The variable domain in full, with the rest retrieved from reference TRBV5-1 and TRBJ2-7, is KAGVTQTPRYLIKTRGQQVTLSCSPISGHRSVSWYQQTPGQGLQFLFEYFSETQRNKGNFPGRFSGRQFSNSRSEMNVSTLELGDSALYLCASSLDGASYEQYFGPGTRLTVT.

CDR3 bases: TGTGCCAGCAGTTCCGGGACGCTGTATGGCTACACCTTC. It yields the protein CASSSGTLYGYTF. V usage is TRBV28 and J usage is TRBJ1-2; the D gene is possibly TRBD1 (5 bases). Germline V gene data show CDR1 as MDHEN and CDR2 as SYDVKM. The CDR3 has 13 amino acids. With 4 bases removed from V and 5 bases from J, the gap between germline ends came to 11 bases.

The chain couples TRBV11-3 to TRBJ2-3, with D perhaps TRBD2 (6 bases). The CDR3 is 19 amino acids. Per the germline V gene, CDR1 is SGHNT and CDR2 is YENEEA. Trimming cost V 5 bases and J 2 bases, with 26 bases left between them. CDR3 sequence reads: CASSLQLLLADRLTDTQYF. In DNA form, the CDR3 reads TGTGCCAGCAGCCTCCAACTATTACTAGCCGACCGACTCACAGATACGCAGTATTTT. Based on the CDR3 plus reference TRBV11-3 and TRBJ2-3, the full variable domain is EAGVVQSPRYKIIEKKQPVAFWCNPISGHNTLYWYLQNLGQGPELLIRYENEEAVDDSQLPKDRFSAERLKGVDSTLKIQPAELGDSAVYLCASSLQLLLADRLTDTQYFGPGTRLTVL.

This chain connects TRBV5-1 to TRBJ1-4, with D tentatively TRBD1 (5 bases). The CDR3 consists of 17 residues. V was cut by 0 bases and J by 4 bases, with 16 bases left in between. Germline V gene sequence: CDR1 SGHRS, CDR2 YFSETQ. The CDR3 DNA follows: TGCGCCAGCAGCTTGGGTTACGCGTTGCAGGGTAATGAAAAACTGTTTTTT. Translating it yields CASSLGYALQGNEKLFF.

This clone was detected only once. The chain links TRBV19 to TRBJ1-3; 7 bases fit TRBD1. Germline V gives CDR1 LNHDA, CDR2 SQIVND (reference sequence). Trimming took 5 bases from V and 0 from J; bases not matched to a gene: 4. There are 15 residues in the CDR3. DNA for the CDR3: TGTGCCAGTAGTTGGCAGGGGGACTCTGGAAACACCATATATTTT. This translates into CASSWQGDSGNTIYF.